Included here is one TCR beta chain sequence, with context. Germline lookup yields CDR1 WNHNN and CDR2 SYGVQD (reference sequence). The CDR3 totals 16 residues. With 5 bases removed from V and 1 base from J, the gap between germline ends came to 17 bases. This specimen comes from a study of T cell responses to AZD1222 COVID-19 vaccine. TCRdb keeps only in-frame clones here, not all; method: immunoSEQ multiplex PCR. The table has about 180,000 clones, 85% to 90% seen once. Source: peripheral blood, taken on day 0 of AZD1222 vaccination. V gene TRBV10-1 combines with J gene TRBJ1-1, with TRBD1 as a possible D gene (6 bases). The clonotype originates from an adult in good health. The CDR3 loop is CASSKHSTGGNTEAFF. The CDR3 bases are TGCGCCAGCAGTAAGCACTCGACAGGAGGGAACACTGAAGCTTTCTTT.